This entry is about one T cell receptor beta chain. Its antigen is not known. This specimen belongs to a study of cytomegalovirus exposure and HLA in healthy donors. The overall study: Earlier results showed roughly 120 million unique TCR beta sequences derived from some 190 million T cells. Study-wide results and caveats: It has been reported that TCR beta sequences accurately predicted the HLA-A and HLA-B alleles of most subjects.

The PCR used 60 Vbeta and 13 Jbeta primers. Measured with immunoSEQ multiplex PCR; TCRdb has only the in-frame clones, and not every one. The sample lists 180,000 or so clones, 75% to 90% seen once, with less than 0.35% in the top ten. The CDR3 length is 14 residues. From germline, CDR1 is SEHNR and CDR2 FQNEAQ (reference sequence). V gave up 3 bases and J gave up 10 bases; unmatched junction bases: 8. Sequencing input: PBMCs. The sequence was collected from a woman aged 25 to 39 in good health and CMV-seronegative. The V and J genes are TRBV7-9 and TRBJ1-5; 8 nucleotides align to TRBD1. The CDR3, as DNA: TGTGCCAGCAGCTTGGGACAGGTCCGTCAACCCCAGCATTTT. It codes for CASSLGQVRQPQHF.